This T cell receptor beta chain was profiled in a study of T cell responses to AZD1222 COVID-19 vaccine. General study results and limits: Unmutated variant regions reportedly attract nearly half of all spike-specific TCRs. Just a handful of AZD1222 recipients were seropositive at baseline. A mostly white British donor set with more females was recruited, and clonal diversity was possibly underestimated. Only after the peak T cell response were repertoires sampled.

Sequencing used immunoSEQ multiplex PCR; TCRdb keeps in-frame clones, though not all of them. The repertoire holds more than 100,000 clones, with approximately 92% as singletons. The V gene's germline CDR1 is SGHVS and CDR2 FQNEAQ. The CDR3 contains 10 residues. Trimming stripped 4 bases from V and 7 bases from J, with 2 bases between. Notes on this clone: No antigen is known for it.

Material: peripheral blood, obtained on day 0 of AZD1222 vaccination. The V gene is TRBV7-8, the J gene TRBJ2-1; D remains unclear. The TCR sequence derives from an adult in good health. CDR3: CASSSNEQFF. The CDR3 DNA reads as TGTGCCAGCAGCTCTAATGAGCAGTTCTTC.